This record looks at one T cell receptor beta chain sequence and its context. This clonotype was seen only a few times. The specificity of this receptor is unknown. No base quality values were provided; no much bigger clone lies one nucleotide off. This sample is part of a study of T-cell reconstitution after alpha-beta-depleted transplantation in children listed by TCRdb under 2016. Study-level background: Using TCR repertoire profiling, the study followed T-cell immune reconstitution in a quantitative way in children after TCRalphabeta/CD19-depleted allogeneic hematopoietic cell transplantation. The investigation overall reported the following: In some patients, the high TCRbeta diversity seen at day 60 was put down to recipient T cells and intrathymic progenitors that had survived conditioning. The frequencies of hyperexpanded clones fell over the following months, and after one year, T-cell counts and TCRbeta diversity were mostly attributed to newly produced T cells. The apparently early recovery of alphabetaT-cell counts about two months after transplant reportedly depended on only several hundred rapidly expanded clones that came from non-depleted graft cells.

Based on the germline V gene, the CDR1 and CDR2 sequences are MGHRA and YSYEKL. Its CDR3 holds 11 amino acids, cysteine through phenylalanine. Only the CDR3 portion is preserved as DNA: 33 bases, with reading frame beginning at the first base. The V and J ends are trimmed by 2 bases and 9 bases, leaving 5 bases between them. Receptor amplification or capture employed PCR. TCRdb lists the instrument as Illumina HiSeq 2500. TCR library preparation used molecular barcoding, with unique molecular identifiers applied to normalize quantification of the TCRbeta repertoire. In TCRdb, the public reads were trimmed at Q25 with fastp and aligned with MiXCR, with productive beta chains retained. Merged by CDR3 protein, the rows form single entries marked with the most common genes and DNA. The sample contains about 980,000 distinct CDR3 sequences, about 31% of them found a single time. Around 30% of the sample lies in the top ten.

This specimen's treatment or condition label, interpreted: allogeneic hematopoietic cell transplantation with graft depleted of TCRalphabeta T cells and CD19 B cells. The transplant recipients were children given TCRalphabeta/CD19-depleted allogeneic hematopoietic cell grafts. The sample was PBMCs, mostly from graft donor cells, taken 360 days after TCRalphabeta/CD19-depleted stem cell transplant. The V gene is TRBV4-1 and the J gene is TRBJ2-1, with the D gene call left open. The clonotype comes from a boy younger than two who had a stem cell transplant for SCID, so the T cells may come from the graft donor. The CDR3 here reads CASSQKFEQFF. The DNA sequence reads TGCGCCAGCAGCCAAAAATTTGAGCAGTTCTTC.